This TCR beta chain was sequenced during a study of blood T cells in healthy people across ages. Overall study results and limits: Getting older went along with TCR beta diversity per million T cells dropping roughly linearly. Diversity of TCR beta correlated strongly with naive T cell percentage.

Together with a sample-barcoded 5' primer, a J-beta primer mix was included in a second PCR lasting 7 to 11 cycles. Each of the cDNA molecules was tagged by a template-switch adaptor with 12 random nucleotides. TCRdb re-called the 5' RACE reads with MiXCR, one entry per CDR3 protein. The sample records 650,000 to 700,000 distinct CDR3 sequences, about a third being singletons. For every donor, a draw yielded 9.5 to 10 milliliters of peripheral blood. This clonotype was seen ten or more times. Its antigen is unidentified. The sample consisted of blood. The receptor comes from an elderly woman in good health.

CDR3 DNA sequence: TGTGCCACCAGCAGAGGGTACAATGAGCAGTTCTTC. Its translation is CATSRGYNEQFF. The chain recombines TRBV15 with TRBJ2-1; D uncertain. Germline-derived CDR1 and CDR2 are LNHNV and YYDKDF (reference sequence). Trimming removed 1 base at V and 4 bases at J, with 2 bases between. This CDR3 spans 12 amino acids.